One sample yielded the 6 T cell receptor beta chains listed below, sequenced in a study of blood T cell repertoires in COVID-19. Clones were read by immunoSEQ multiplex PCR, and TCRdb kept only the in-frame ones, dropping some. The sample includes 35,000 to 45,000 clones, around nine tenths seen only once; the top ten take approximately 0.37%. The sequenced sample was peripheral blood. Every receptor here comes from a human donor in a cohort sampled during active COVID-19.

CDR3 DNA: TGTGCCAGCAGCGCACAGGGAGAAGCTAACTATGGCTACACCTTC. Translating gives CASSAQGEANYGYTF. The chain recombines TRBV13 with TRBJ1-2, with D perhaps matching TRBD1 (6 bases). Germline loops: CDR1 PRHDT, CDR2 FYEKMQ (reference sequence). Trimming removed 5 bases at V and 0 bases at J, with 13 bases between. This CDR3 has 15 amino acids. The full variable domain, in which reference TRBV13 and TRBJ1-2 provide the parts outside the CDR3, is AAGVIQSPRHLIKEKRETATLKCYPIPRHDTVYWYQQGPGQDPQFLISFYEKMQSDKGSIPDRFSAQQFSDYHSELNMSSLELGDSALYFCASSAQGEANYGYTFGSGTRLTVV.

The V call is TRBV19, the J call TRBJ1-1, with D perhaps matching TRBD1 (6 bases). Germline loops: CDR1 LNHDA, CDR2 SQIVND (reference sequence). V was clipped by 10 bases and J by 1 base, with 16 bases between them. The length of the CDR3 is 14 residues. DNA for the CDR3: TGTGCCACCAGGCCAGGGGCTTCGAACACTGAAGCTTTCTTT. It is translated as CATRPGASNTEAFF. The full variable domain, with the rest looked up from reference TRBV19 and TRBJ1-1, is DGGITQSPKYLFRKEGQNVTLSCEQNLNHDAMYWYRQDPGQGLRLIYYSQIVNDFQKGDIAEGYSVSREKKESFPLTVTSAQKNPTAFYLCATRPGASNTEAFFGQGTRLTVV.

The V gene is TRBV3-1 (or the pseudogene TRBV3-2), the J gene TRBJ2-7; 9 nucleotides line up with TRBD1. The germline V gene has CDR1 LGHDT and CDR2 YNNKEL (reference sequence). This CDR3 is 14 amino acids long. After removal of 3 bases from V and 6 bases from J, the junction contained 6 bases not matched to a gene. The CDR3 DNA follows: TGTGCCAGCAGCCACCGGGACAGGGCTGGCGAGCAGTACTTC. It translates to CASSHRDRAGEQYF.

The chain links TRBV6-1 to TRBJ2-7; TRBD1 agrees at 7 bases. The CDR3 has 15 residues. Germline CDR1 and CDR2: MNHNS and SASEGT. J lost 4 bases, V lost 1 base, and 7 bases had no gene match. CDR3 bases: TGTGCCAGCAGTGAAGTCGGCAGGGGGTTTTACGAGCAGTACTTC. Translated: CASSEVGRGFYEQYF.

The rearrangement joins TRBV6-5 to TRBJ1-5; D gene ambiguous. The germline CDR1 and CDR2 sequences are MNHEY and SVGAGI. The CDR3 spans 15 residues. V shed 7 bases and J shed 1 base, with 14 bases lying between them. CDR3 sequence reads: CASTSGLGSNQPQHF. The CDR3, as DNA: TGTGCCAGCACGAGCGGGTTGGGGAGCAATCAGCCCCAGCATTTT.

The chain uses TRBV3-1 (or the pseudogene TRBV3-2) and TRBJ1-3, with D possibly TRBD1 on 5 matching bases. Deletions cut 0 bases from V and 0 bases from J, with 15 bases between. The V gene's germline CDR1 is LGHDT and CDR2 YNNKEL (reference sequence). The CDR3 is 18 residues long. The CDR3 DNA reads TGTGCCAGCAGCCAAGATTGGGCAGGGCTGAGCTCTGGAAACACCATATATTTT. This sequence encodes CASSQDWAGLSSGNTIYF.